This T cell receptor beta chain was sequenced in a study of shared clonotypes between healthy human individuals. Overall study: The people who gave samples were a couple of women and three men aged 18 to 49.

This CDR3 has 14 residues. The germline V gene has CDR1 SGHRS and CDR2 YFSETQ. With 2 bases removed from V and 8 bases from J, the gap between germline ends came to 14 bases. As concerns this clone: The antigen remains unidentified.

Study-level results: Tissue TCR repertoires likely differ from these blood-only repertoires.

The table came from immunoSEQ multiplex PCR; TCRdb's copy has only in-frame clones and leaves some out. The sample carries about 680,000 clones, around 67% recorded once. This clonotype was sampled from a woman in her thirties in good health. Input material: memory CD4+ T cells sorted from blood. Sample subset: CD45RA-negative fraction. The chain has TRBV5-1 and TRBJ2-1; D is uncertain. The CDR3 DNA follows: TGCGCCAGCAGCTTTAATGGGTACACCGATGAGCAGTTCTTC. Its protein product is CASSFNGYTDEQFF.